This is a list of T cell receptor beta chains from one sample in a study of blood T cell repertoires in COVID-19. Clones were read by immunoSEQ multiplex PCR, and TCRdb kept only the in-frame ones, dropping some. This table holds over 130,000 clones, about 82% found once. Material for sequencing was peripheral blood. These receptors were obtained from a man aged 45-60 years with acute or convalescent COVID-19. The CDR3 runs from the conserved cysteine through the conserved F or W. The D gene is left open where the match is weak. Expanded clones get a size class; other rows say once, few or many, or leave the size out.

>TRBD2|TRBV28|NA|TRBJ2-2
TGTGCCAGCAGACCCTCGGGACTAGCGGGAACCGGGGAGCTGTTTTTT
CASRPSGLAGTGELFF
>TRBD1|TRBV7-3|NA|TRBJ1-1
TGTGCCAGCAGGGGACAGGGGGCGAACACTGAAGCTTTCTTT
CASRGQGANTEAFF
>NA|TRBV30|NA|TRBJ1-2
TGTGCCTGGAGTGACACAGAATATGGCTACACCTTC
CAWSDTEYGYTF
>NA|TRBV2|NA|TRBJ2-2
TGTGCCAGCAGTGAACGGAGGGGGCTAACCGGGGAGCTGTTTTTT
CASSERRGLTGELFF
>TRBD2|TRBV7-8|NA|TRBJ2-2
TGTGCCAGCAGTCGACTAGCGGGGAACACCGGGGAGCTGTTTTTT
CASSRLAGNTGELFF
>NA|TRBV29-1|NA|TRBJ2-5
TGCAGCGTTCTTGTCCAAGAGACCCAGTACTTC
CSVLVQETQYF
>NA|TRBV5-4|NA|TRBJ2-1
TGTGCCAGCAGCGATGACGGGGGAACCTACAATGAGCAGTTCTTC
CASSDDGGTYNEQFF
>NA|TRBV5-5|NA|TRBJ2-2
TGTGCCAGCAGCTTGCAGGGTTCGAACACCGGGGAGCTGTTTTTT
CASSLQGSNTGELFF
>TRBD1|TRBV10-3|NA|TRBJ1-5
TGTGCCATCAATGATGGACAGGGCCAGCCCCAGCATTTT
CAINDGQGQPQHF
>TRBD1|TRBV30|NA|TRBJ1-2
TGTGCCTGGAGTCTACAGGGGGCATATGGCTACACCTTC
CAWSLQGAYGYTF
>NA|TRBV24-1|NA|TRBJ1-5
TGTGCCACCAGTATGACAGAACAGCCCCAGCATTTT
CATSMTEQPQHF
>NA|TRBV27|medium-sized|TRBJ1-2
TGTGCCAGCAGTTTATGGGCAGGCGTAAACTATGGCTACACCTTC
CASSLWAGVNYGYTF
>NA|TRBV10-3|once|TRBJ2-3
TGTGCCGCATCTAGCGAGGGCACAGATACGCAGTATTTT
CAASSEGTDTQYF
>TRBD1|TRBV6-1|NA|TRBJ1-5
TGTGCCAGCAGTGAAGCGAGGGGGCCAAGCAATCAGCCCCAGCATTTT
CASSEARGPSNQPQHF
>NA|TRBV7-9|NA|TRBJ2-7
TGTGCCAGCAGCGACAGCCCCTACGAGCAGTACTTC
CASSDSPYEQYF
>NA|TRBV19|NA|TRBJ2-1
TGTGCCAGTAGTATCTCCTCAAAACCAGCGAACAATGAGCAGTTCTTC
CASSISSKPANNEQFF
>NA|TRBV28|NA|TRBJ2-5
TGTGCCAGCAGCGCTCGGGGGAGAGCACAAGAGACCCAGTACTTC
CASSARGRAQETQYF
>NA|TRBV2|NA|TRBJ2-7
TGTGCCAGCAGTGAAGGGGACATCTACTCCTACGAGCAGTACTTC
CASSEGDIYSYEQYF
>TRBD2|TRBV7-3|few|TRBJ2-7
TGTGCCAGCAGCTTAAGTCTAGCGGGAGCCCTACTAACCTACGAGCAGTACTTC
CASSLSLAGALLTYEQYF
>NA|TRBV30|NA|TRBJ1-2
TGTGCCTGGAATCCGAAACTTCCAGGGAATGTTGGCTACACCTTC
CAWNPKLPGNVGYTF
>TRBD2|TRBV4-2|once|TRBJ2-4
TGTGCCAGCAGCCCCCGTGCTAGCGGGATAGGGGGGTTAGCCAAAAACATTCAGTACTTC
CASSPRASGIGGLAKNIQYF
>NA|TRBV3-1/TRBV3-2|NA|TRBJ1-3
TGTGCCAGCAGCACAACAAACACCATATATTTT
CASSTTNTIYF
>NA|TRBV5-1|NA|TRBJ1-1
TGCGCCAGCAGCTTGGGACGCCGACTTGGGACTGAAGCTTTCTTT
CASSLGRRLGTEAFF
>TRBD1|TRBV6-5|NA|TRBJ1-5
TGTGCCAGCAGCCGACAGGGGGCTCGGCAGCCCCAGCATTTT
CASSRQGARQPQHF
>NA|TRBV2|NA|TRBJ1-3
TGTGCCAGCAGCTCAACGCCCCCAAGTTTGGCCACAGGTCGCTCTGGAAACACCATATATTTT
CASSSTPPSLATGRSGNTIYF
>NA|TRBV10-2|NA|TRBJ2-7
TGCGCCAGCAGTGAGTCGAGACTCACCTACGAGCAGTACTTC
CASSESRLTYEQYF
>TRBD2|TRBV4-1|NA|TRBJ2-3
TGCGCCAGCCGGCGGGGGACCTCTAGCACAGATACGCAGTATTTT
CASRRGTSSTDTQYF
>NA|TRBV29-1|NA|TRBJ1-1
TGCAGCGTTAGGGCAGGGACTAACACTGAAGCTTTCTTT
CSVRAGTNTEAFF
>NA|TRBV9|NA|TRBJ2-7
TGTGCCAGCAGCTCCCGGGACGGACTATACGAGCAGTACTTC
CASSSRDGLYEQYF
>NA|TRBV5-6|NA|TRBJ2-6
TGTGCCAGCAGTCTTCTTACTGGGGCCAACGTCCTGACTTTC
CASSLLTGANVLTF
>NA|TRBV6-1|NA|TRBJ1-4
TGTGCCAGCAGTGAAGCCGGCAGGAAAAATGAAAAACTGTTTTTT
CASSEAGRKNEKLFF
>NA|TRBV3-1/TRBV3-2|once|TRBJ2-1
TGTGCCAGCACCCCGTTAAGGGGGTTATTAAATGAGCAGTTCTTC
CASTPLRGLLNEQFF
>NA|TRBV3-1/TRBV3-2|NA|TRBJ1-1
TGTGCCAGCAGCCTGCCCACAGGGAGCCCTCTGGCTGAAGCTTTCTTT
CASSLPTGSPLAEAFF
>NA|TRBV27|NA|TRBJ2-2
TGTGCCAGCAGTTTAGGACGCTACAGGGCTGGCGGGGAGCTGTTTTTT
CASSLGRYRAGGELFF
>TRBD1|TRBV5-5|NA|TRBJ2-7
TGTGCCAGCAGCTTTCAACCGGGACAGGGGGCGTGGGAGCAGTACTTC
CASSFQPGQGAWEQYF
>NA|TRBV12-3/TRBV12-4|NA|TRBJ2-1
TGTGCCAGTCAGTTTACGGGGGGCGAGCAGTTCTTC
CASQFTGGEQFF
>NA|TRBV27|NA|TRBJ2-1
TGTGCCAGCAGTTTTGGGCGGGGACCCTCCTACAATGAGCAGTTCTTC
CASSFGRGPSYNEQFF
>NA|TRBV9|once|TRBJ2-2
TGTGCCAGCAGCGTCGCCATCGGGGTGGCCGGGGAGCTGTTTTTT
CASSVAIGVAGELFF
>TRBD1|TRBV6-5|once|TRBJ1-3
TGTGCCAGCAGGGACAGGGGGCGTGGAAACACCATATATTTT
CASRDRGRGNTIYF
>NA|TRBV6-6|NA|TRBJ1-6
TGTGCCAGCAGTCACCGTAGGCGCAGGGCCTATAATTCACCCCTCCACTTT
CASSHRRRRAYNSPLHF
>NA|TRBV21-1|NA|TRBJ2-7
TGTGCCAGCAGCAATTGGAGAGTTCGGGGAAATGAGCAGTACTTC
CASSNWRVRGNEQYF
>TRBD2|TRBV5-4|NA|TRBJ2-5
TGTGCCAGCAGCTTGTGGGTGGGGACTAGCGGGAGAAATACGACCCAGTACTTC
CASSLWVGTSGRNTTQYF
>NA|TRBV30|NA|TRBJ2-1
TGTGCCTGGAGTGTACGGTCCAATGAGCAGTTCTTC
CAWSVRSNEQFF
>NA|TRBV7-9|once|TRBJ2-5
TGTGCCAGCAGCTCAGTAGGACTCGAGACCCAGTACTTC
CASSSVGLETQYF
>TRBD2|TRBV27|few|TRBJ2-1
TGTGCCAGCAGACTAGGGCTAGCGGACCTCTACAATGAGCAGTTCTTC
CASRLGLADLYNEQFF
>NA|TRBV11-3|NA|TRBJ1-1
TGTGCCAGCAGCTTAAGGGGTTCGGCTTTCTTT
CASSLRGSAFF
>NA|TRBV4-1|once|TRBJ1-6
TGCGCCAGCAGCCAAGCGTCGGGACACCGGAGCTCCTATAATTCACCCCTCCACTTT
CASSQASGHRSSYNSPLHF
>TRBD1|TRBV18|NA|TRBJ2-3
TGTGCCAGCTCAGCAAGGGACAGGGGGCCGGCAGATACGCAGTATTTT
CASSARDRGPADTQYF
>NA|TRBV30|once|TRBJ1-5
TGTGCCTGGAGTCACGGGGTAGGGAATCAGCCCCAGCATTTT
CAWSHGVGNQPQHF
>TRBD1|TRBV7-2|NA|TRBJ1-2
TGTGCCAGCAGCTTAACCCCGACAGGGGAGTTTAACTATGGCTACACCTTC
CASSLTPTGEFNYGYTF
>TRBD2|TRBV3-1/TRBV3-2|NA|TRBJ2-1
TGTGCCAGCAGCCAAGATGCCGGGACTAGCGACTACAATGAGCAGTTCTTC
CASSQDAGTSDYNEQFF
>TRBD2|TRBV27|NA|TRBJ2-3
TGTGCCAAGACTAGCGGGGGACCGGGAGATACGCAGTATTTT
CAKTSGGPGDTQYF
>TRBD2|TRBV11-3|once|TRBJ2-5
TGTGCCAGCAGCCTTAGACTAGCGGGGCAAGAGACCCAGTACTTC
CASSLRLAGQETQYF